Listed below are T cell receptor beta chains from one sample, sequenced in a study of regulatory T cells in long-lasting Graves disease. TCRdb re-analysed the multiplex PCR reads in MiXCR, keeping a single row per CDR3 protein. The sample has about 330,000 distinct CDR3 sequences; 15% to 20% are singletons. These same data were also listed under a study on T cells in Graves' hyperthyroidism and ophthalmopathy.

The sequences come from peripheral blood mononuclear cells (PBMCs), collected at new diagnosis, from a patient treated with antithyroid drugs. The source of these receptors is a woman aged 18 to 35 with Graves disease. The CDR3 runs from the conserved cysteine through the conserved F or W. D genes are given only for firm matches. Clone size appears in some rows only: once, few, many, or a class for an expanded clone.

CASSVNPTGQGHEQYF	TGTGCCAGCAGCGTAAACCCTACTGGACAGGGCCACGAGCAGTACTTC	16	few	TRBJ2-7	TRBV9	TRBD1
CASSHGGYQETQYF	TGTGCCAGCAGTCACGGGGGTTACCAAGAGACCCAGTACTTC	14	.	TRBJ2-5	TRBV11-3	.
CASSYLGRQGDEKLFF	TGTGCCAGCAGTTACTTGGGGAGACAGGGTGATGAAAAACTGTTTTTT	16	.	TRBJ1-4	TRBV6-2/TRBV6-3	TRBD1
CATSRIGGTNYNEQFF	TGTGCCACCAGCAGGATAGGGGGTACCAACTACAATGAGCAGTTCTTC	16	.	TRBJ2-1	TRBV15	.
CSARPTGGWVTEAFF	TGCAGTGCTAGACCAACAGGGGGTTGGGTCACTGAAGCTTTCTTT	15	many	TRBJ1-1	TRBV20-1	TRBD1
CASSFGQAGGRNEQFF	TGTGCCAGCAGTTTTGGTCAAGCGGGGGGGCGTAATGAGCAGTTCTTC	16	.	TRBJ2-1	TRBV12-3/TRBV12-4	TRBD2
CASNWGETQYF	TGTGCCAGCAATTGGGGGGAGACCCAGTACTTC	11	many	TRBJ2-5	TRBV2	.
CASSPHVGGRLGEQYF	TGTGCCAGCAGCCCGCACGTGGGGGGCCGACTCGGCGAGCAGTACTTC	16	many	TRBJ2-7	TRBV14	.
CASSTQGVLADTQYF	TGTGCCAGCAGCACTCAGGGCGTTTTGGCAGATACGCAGTATTTT	15	few	TRBJ2-3	TRBV7-8	.
CATSRVSGGYTF	TGTGCCACCAGCAGAGTATCGGGGGGCTACACCTTC	12	.	TRBJ1-2	TRBV12-3/TRBV12-4	.